These T cell receptor beta chains were read from a single sample in a study of T cells in Graves' hyperthyroidism and ophthalmopathy. TCRdb re-called the multiplex PCR reads with MiXCR, one entry per CDR3 protein. The sample carries around 500,000 distinct CDR3 sequences, around an eighth recorded once. What was sequenced was blood. The receptors derive from a young woman with Graves' hyperthyroidism. CDR3s include the opening cysteine and the closing phenylalanine or tryptophan. The order of the fields is CDR3 protein, CDR3 DNA, V gene, J gene, clone size, D gene. D genes are given only for firm matches. The size of a clone is reported for some rows only, either as once, few or many, or as a class for expanded clones.

CASSLVAQKNTEAFF	TGTGCCAGCAGCTTAGTGGCCCAGAAGAACACTGAAGCTTTCTTT	TRBV11-2	TRBJ1-1	many	-
CAISEPAAAAPYNEQFF	TGTGCCATCAGTGAGCCTGCGGCAGCGGCCCCCTACAATGAGCAGTTCTTC	TRBV10-3	TRBJ2-1	many	-
CASSSLPRTGTEAFF	TGTGCCAGCAGCTCGCTACCCCGGACAGGCACTGAAGCTTTCTTT	TRBV11-3	TRBJ1-1	many	TRBD1
CASSPLAGGVRGHEQFF	TGTGCCAGCAGCCCTTTAGCGGGAGGGGTAAGGGGCCATGAGCAGTTCTTC	TRBV4-2	TRBJ2-1	-	TRBD2
CSARDLLGSSNEQFF	TGCAGTGCTAGAGACCTCCTCGGAAGTAGTAATGAGCAGTTCTTC	TRBV20-1	TRBJ2-1	-	-
CASSYSGRAVGTDTQYF	TGTGCCAGCAGCTATAGCGGGAGGGCCGTCGGCACAGATACGCAGTATTTT	TRBV3-1	TRBJ2-3	many	TRBD2
CASSDRPESYGYTF	TGTGCCAGCAGCGACAGACCGGAATCCTATGGCTACACCTTC	TRBV5-4	TRBJ1-2	-	-
CASSEGLLNEKLFF	TGTGCCAGCAGCGAGGGACTCCTCAATGAAAAACTGTTTTTT	TRBV11-2	TRBJ1-4	many	-
CASSRTRGSNYGYTF	TGTGCCAGCAGTCGGACAAGGGGTAGTAACTATGGCTACACCTTC	TRBV3-1	TRBJ1-2	few	-
CASSRGLAAYEQYF	TGTGCCAGCAGTCGTGGACTAGCCGCCTACGAGCAGTACTTC	TRBV6-1	TRBJ2-7	many	TRBD2
CASSQYGTSGFILGSYNEQFF	TGCGCCAGCAGCCAATATGGGACTAGCGGGTTTATACTGGGCTCCTACAATGAGCAGTTCTTC	TRBV4-1	TRBJ2-1	-	TRBD2
CAWPCNRGVGYSNQPQHF	TGTGCCTGGCCCTGTAATAGGGGCGTAGGGTATAGCAATCAGCCCCAGCATTTT	TRBV30	TRBJ1-5	many	-
CASQLSAGRGSYEQYF	TGTGCCAGCCAACTTAGCGCAGGGAGGGGCTCCTACGAGCAGTACTTC	TRBV19	TRBJ2-7	-	TRBD2
CASSNRGRDIYNEQFF	TGTGCCAGTAGCAATAGGGGGAGGGATATCTACAATGAGCAGTTCTTC	TRBV19	TRBJ2-1	few	-
CASSWSGGYTEAFF	TGTGCCAGCAGCTGGTCAGGGGGGTACACTGAAGCTTTCTTT	TRBV5-6	TRBJ1-1	-	TRBD1
CAWKKETQYF	TGTGCCTGGAAGAAGGAGACCCAGTACTTC	TRBV30	TRBJ2-5	many	-
CASNSPRGVHEQYF	TGTGCCAGCAACTCCCCTCGAGGGGTACACGAGCAGTACTTC	TRBV28	TRBJ2-7	many	-
CSAYPGGHNNEQFF	TGCAGTGCTTACCCTGGCGGGCACAACAATGAGCAGTTCTTC	TRBV20-1	TRBJ2-1	-	-
CASSPRSYNEQFF	TGTGCCAGCAGTCCCCGGTCCTACAATGAGCAGTTCTTC	TRBV27	TRBJ2-1	many	-
CASSLDGQKNQPQHF	TGCGCCAGCAGCTTGGATGGACAGAAGAATCAGCCCCAGCATTTT	TRBV5-1	TRBJ1-5	many	-
CASSQAGLAGPLSTDTQYF	TGTGCCAGCAGCCAAGCGGGACTAGCGGGACCTCTTAGCACAGATACGCAGTATTTT	TRBV3-1	TRBJ2-3	few	TRBD2
CASTKRDRVSMNTEAFF	TGTGCCAGTACTAAGCGGGACAGGGTCTCCATGAACACTGAAGCTTTCTTT	TRBV19	TRBJ1-1	many	TRBD1
CASETDTQYF	TGTGCCAGCGAAACAGATACGCAGTATTTT	TRBV7-9	TRBJ2-3	few	-
CASSLSFVVSYEQYF	TGTGCCAGCAGCTTATCGTTCGTAGTATCCTACGAGCAGTACTTC	TRBV7-2	TRBJ2-7	many	-
CSARDIRASGRTHNEQFF	TGCAGTGCTAGAGATATTAGGGCTAGCGGGAGAACGCACAATGAGCAGTTCTTC	TRBV20-1	TRBJ2-1	few	TRBD2
CASSVELVGETQYF	TGTGCCAGCAGCGTAGAGTTAGTTGGGGAGACCCAGTACTTC	TRBV9	TRBJ2-5	many	-
CASSLAGDAYNEQFF	TGTGCCAGCAGTCTAGCGGGAGATGCCTACAATGAGCAGTTCTTC	TRBV5-5	TRBJ2-1	many	TRBD2
CASSQVGHEQFF	TGTGCCAGCAGCCAAGTAGGGCATGAGCAGTTCTTC	TRBV14	TRBJ2-1	-	-
CASSVGLAETQYF	TGTGCCAGCAGCGTAGGCCTAGCGGAGACCCAGTACTTC	TRBV9	TRBJ2-5	many	-
CASTAWVQETQYF	TGTGCCAGCACGGCCTGGGTCCAAGAGACCCAGTACTTC	TRBV2	TRBJ2-5	many	-
CASSPRKGLAGGGDTQYF	TGTGCCAGCAGCCCCAGAAAAGGACTAGCGGGAGGCGGAGATACGCAGTATTTT	TRBV11-2	TRBJ2-3	-	TRBD2
CAISQGLASSTGELFF	TGTGCCATCAGTCAGGGACTAGCGTCAAGCACCGGGGAGCTGTTTTTT	TRBV10-3	TRBJ2-2	few	TRBD2
CASSLRGSIDTQYF	TGTGCCAGCAGCTTAAGGGGGTCAATAGATACGCAGTATTTT	TRBV7-3	TRBJ2-3	few	-
CASSLGLTNEQFF	TGTGCCAGCAGCCTGGGACTTACCAATGAGCAGTTCTTC	TRBV4-2	TRBJ2-1	once	-
CASSHSPNTEAFF	TGTGCCAGCAGCCACAGCCCGAACACTGAAGCTTTCTTT	TRBV6-1	TRBJ1-1	many	-
CASWDTQNTEAFF	TGTGCCAGCTGGGACACCCAGAACACTGAAGCTTTCTTT	TRBV12-3/TRBV12-4	TRBJ1-1	many	-
CASSPGTGDYGYTF	TGTGCCAGCAGTCCCGGGACAGGGGACTATGGCTACACCTTC	TRBV18	TRBJ1-2	many	TRBD1
CASSSRDRSYNEQFF	TGTGCCAGCAGTTCCCGGGACAGGTCCTACAATGAGCAGTTCTTC	TRBV28	TRBJ2-1	many	TRBD1
CASLGQANTGELFF	TGTGCCAGCCTAGGACAGGCGAACACCGGGGAGCTGTTTTTT	TRBV6-2/TRBV6-3	TRBJ2-2	-	TRBD1
CASRVAGANLETQYF	TGTGCCAGCAGGGTAGCGGGAGCCAATCTAGAGACCCAGTACTTC	TRBV28	TRBJ2-5	-	TRBD2
CASSPWTEPSGANVLTF	TGTGCCAGCAGCCCGTGGACCGAACCCTCTGGGGCCAACGTCCTGACTTTC	TRBV5-6	TRBJ2-6	-	-
CASSQVRQGHNQPQHF	TGCGCCAGCAGCCAAGTTCGGCAGGGCCACAATCAGCCCCAGCATTTT	TRBV4-1	TRBJ1-5	few	-